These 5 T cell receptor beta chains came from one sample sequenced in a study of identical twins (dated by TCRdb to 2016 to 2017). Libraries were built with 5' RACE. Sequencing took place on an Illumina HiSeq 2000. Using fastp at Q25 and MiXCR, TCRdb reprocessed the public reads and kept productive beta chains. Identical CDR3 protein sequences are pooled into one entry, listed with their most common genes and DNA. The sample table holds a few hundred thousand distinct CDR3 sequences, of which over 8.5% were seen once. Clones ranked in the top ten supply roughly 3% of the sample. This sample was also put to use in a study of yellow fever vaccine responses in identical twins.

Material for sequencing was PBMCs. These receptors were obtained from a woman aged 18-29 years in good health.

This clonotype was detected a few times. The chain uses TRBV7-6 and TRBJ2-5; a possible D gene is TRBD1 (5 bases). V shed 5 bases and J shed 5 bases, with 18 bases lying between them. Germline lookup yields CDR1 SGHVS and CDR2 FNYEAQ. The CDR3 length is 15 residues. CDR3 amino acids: CASSRDQGNDETQYF. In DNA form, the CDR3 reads TGTGCCAGCAGCCGAGACCAGGGAAATGACGAGACCCAGTACTTC.

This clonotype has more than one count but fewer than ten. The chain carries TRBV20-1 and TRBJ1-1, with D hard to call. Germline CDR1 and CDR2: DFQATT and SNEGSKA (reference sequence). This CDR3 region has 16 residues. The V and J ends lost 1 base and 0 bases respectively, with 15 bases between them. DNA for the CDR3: TGCAGTGCTAGAGCCGGGAAAGCTATAATGAACACTGAAGCTTTCTTT. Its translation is CSARAGKAIMNTEAFF.

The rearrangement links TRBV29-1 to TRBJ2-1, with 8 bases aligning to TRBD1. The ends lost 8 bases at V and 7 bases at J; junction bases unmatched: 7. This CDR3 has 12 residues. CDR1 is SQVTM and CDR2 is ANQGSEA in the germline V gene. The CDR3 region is CSTWTGTNEQFF. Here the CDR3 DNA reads TGCAGCACCTGGACAGGGACAAATGAGCAGTTCTTC.

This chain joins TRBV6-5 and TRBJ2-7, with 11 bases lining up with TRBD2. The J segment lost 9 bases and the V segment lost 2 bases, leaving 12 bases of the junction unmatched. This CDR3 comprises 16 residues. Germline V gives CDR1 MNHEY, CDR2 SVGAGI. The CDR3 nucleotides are TGTGCCAGCAGTTACCGGCTGGCTAGCGGGGGGATTAGGCAGTACTTC. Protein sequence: CASSYRLASGGIRQYF.

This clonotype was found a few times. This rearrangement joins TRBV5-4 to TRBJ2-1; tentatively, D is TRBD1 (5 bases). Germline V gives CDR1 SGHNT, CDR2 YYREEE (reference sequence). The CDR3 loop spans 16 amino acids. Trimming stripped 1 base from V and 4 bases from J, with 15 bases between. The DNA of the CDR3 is TGTGCCAGCAGCTTGTATGCGGACACCCTTTACAATGAGCAGTTCTTC. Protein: CASSLYADTLYNEQFF.